These 6 T cell receptor beta chains originate from one sample sequenced in a study. The sorted Tregs were CD4+CD25+CD127-/low cells. TCRdb called the 5' RACE reads again in MiXCR, with one record for every CDR3 protein. The sample holds 10,000 to 12,000 distinct CDR3 sequences; approximately 17% are singletons and the top ten take approximately 4.2%. Material for sequencing was Tregs sorted from a lymph node. These receptors were taken from a female donor with breast cancer.

As for this clonotype: A much larger clone differs from this one at a single base, so this may be a read error. This likely comes from a read error, as the CDR3 has no conserved phenylalanine or tryptophan at its end. This rearrangement joins TRBV6-1 to TRBJ2-4; D remains unclear. Trimming took 3 bases from V and 8 from J, leaving 14 bases between them. There are 14 residues in the CDR3. The germline CDR1 and CDR2 sequences are MNHNS and SASEGT. The CDR3 is CASSDFRPTDIQYV. The CDR3 nucleotides are TGTGCCAGCAGTGATTTTCGCCCTACAGACATTCAGTACGTC.

This clonotype was observed many times. The chain combines TRBV12-3 or TRBV12-4 with TRBJ2-1; 7 bases line up with TRBD2. The CDR3 runs 16 residues. The junction had 12 bases not matched to a gene; V was cut back by 2 bases and J by 8 bases. The CDR3 DNA is TGTGCCAGCAGTTTATCGGGGAGGGCCGAGTGGGATGAGCAGTTCTTC. It translates to CASSLSGRAEWDEQFF.

There are many counts of this clonotype. The chain combines TRBV9 with TRBJ2-7; possibly TRBD1 for D (6 bases). Trimming stripped 0 bases from V and 3 bases from J, with 13 bases between. This CDR3 is built from 15 residues. From germline, CDR1 is SGDLS and CDR2 YYNGEE. The DNA of the CDR3 is TGTGCCAGCAGCGTAGACCCTGGGGGCGGCTACGAGCAGTACTTC. Translation: CASSVDPGGGYEQYF. The full variable domain, its missing parts supplied by reference TRBV9 and TRBJ2-7, is DSGVTQTPKHLITATGQRVTLRCSPRSGDLSVYWYQQSLDQGLQFLIQYYNGEERAKGNILERFSAQQFPDLHSELNLSSLELGDSALYFCASSVDPGGGYEQYFGPGTRLTVT.

By sample fraction, this clonotype is medium-sized (0.01 to 0.1%). The V gene is TRBV7-3, the J gene TRBJ2-1, with D unclear. Trimming took off 1 base at V and 6 bases at J, with 4 bases between the two ends. The CDR3 extends over 12 amino acids. Germline values: CDR1 SGHTA, CDR2 FQGTGA. CDR3 amino acids: CASSLRPNEQFF. The CDR3 bases are TGTGCCAGCAGCTTAAGGCCCAATGAGCAGTTCTTC. The full variable domain, completed using reference TRBV7-3 and TRBJ2-1, is GAGVSQTPSNKVTEKGKYVELRCDPISGHTALYWYRQSLGQGPEFLIYFQGTGAADDSGLPNDRFFAVRPEGSVSTLKIQRTERGDSAVYLCASSLRPNEQFFGPGTRLTVL.

This clonotype was detected many times. The chain links TRBV5-1 to TRBJ2-2; D is unclear. From germline, CDR1 is SGHRS and CDR2 YFSETQ. V was pared by 4 bases and J by 5 bases, with 21 bases between. CDR3 length equals 17 residues. Here the CDR3 reads CASSIPSPTAETGELFF. The DNA of the CDR3 is TGCGCCAGCAGCATACCAAGCCCTACGGCAGAGACCGGGGAGCTGTTTTTT.

This clonotype is categorized as medium-sized. V is TRBV7-2 and J is TRBJ2-7; TRBD2 agrees at 7 bases. The germline V gene has CDR1 SGHTA and CDR2 FQGNSA. The CDR3 length is 15 residues. V lost 1 base and J lost 1; bases outside the gene matches: 4. CDR3 bases: TGTGCCAGCAGCTTAGATGGCGGGGGATCCTACGAGCAGTACTTC. The encoded protein is CASSLDGGGSYEQYF. Drawing the rest from reference TRBV7-2 and TRBJ2-7, the complete variable domain is GAGVSQSPSNKVTEKGKDVELRCDPISGHTALYWYRQSLGQGLEFLIYFQGNSAPDKSGLPSDRFSAERTGGSVSTLTIQRTQQEDSAVYLCASSLDGGGSYEQYFGPGTRLTVT.